This T cell receptor (beta chain) emerged from a study of beta chain features in type 1 diabetes. Study-wide points: Across all four CD4+ subsets, people with type 1 diabetes showed modestly shorter TCRB CDR3s.

Expressed TCRB transcripts were sequenced after all isolated RNA was converted to cDNA. Data came from immunoSEQ multiplex PCR; TCRdb stores just in-frame clones and leaves some out. The repertoire includes roughly 290,000 clones, approximately 16% of them detected once, and less than 0.02% sits in the top ten. V shed 3 bases and J 3 bases; nucleotides not matched to a gene: 7. This CDR3 region has 18 residues. Germline CDR1 and CDR2: SGHDN and FVKESK. As for this clone: Its antigen remains unidentified.

It was one heparinised blood draw, averaging around 100 mL, that each donor gave. The V and J genes are TRBV14 and TRBJ2-1; 14 nucleotides align to TRBD2. The sequence was collected from a man between 18 and 29 years old with type 1 diabetes. Sequenced: naive CD4+ T cells from blood. The CDR3 here is CASSQGGLAGEVYNEQFF. CDR3 bases: TGTGCCAGCAGCCAGGGGGGACTAGCGGGAGAAGTCTACAATGAGCAGTTCTTC.